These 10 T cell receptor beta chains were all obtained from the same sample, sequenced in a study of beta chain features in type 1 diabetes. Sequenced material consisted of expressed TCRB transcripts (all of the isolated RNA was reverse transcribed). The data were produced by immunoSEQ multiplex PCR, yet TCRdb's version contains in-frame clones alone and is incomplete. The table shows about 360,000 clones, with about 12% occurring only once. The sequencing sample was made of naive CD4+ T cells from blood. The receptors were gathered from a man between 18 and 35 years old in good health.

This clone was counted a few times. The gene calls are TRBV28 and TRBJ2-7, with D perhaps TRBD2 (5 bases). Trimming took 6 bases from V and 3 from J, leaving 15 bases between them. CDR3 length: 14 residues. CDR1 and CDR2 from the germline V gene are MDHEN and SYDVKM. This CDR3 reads CASRPLSEGYEQYF. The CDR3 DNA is TGTGCCAGCAGACCTTTAAGTGAGGGCTACGAGCAGTACTTC.

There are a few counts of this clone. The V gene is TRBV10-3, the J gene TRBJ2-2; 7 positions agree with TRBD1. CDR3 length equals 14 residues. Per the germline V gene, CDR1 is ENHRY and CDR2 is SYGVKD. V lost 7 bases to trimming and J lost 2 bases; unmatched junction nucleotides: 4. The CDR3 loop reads CAITGTDNTGELFF. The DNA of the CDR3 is TGTGCCATCACAGGGACAGATAACACCGGGGAGCTGTTTTTT.

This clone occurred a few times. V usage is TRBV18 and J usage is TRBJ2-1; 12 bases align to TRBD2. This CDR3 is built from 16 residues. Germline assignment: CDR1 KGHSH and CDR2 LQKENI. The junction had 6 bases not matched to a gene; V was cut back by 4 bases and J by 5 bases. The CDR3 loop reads CASSLVLAGGNNEQFF. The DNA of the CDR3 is TGTGCCAGCTCACTGGTACTAGCGGGGGGCAACAATGAGCAGTTCTTC.

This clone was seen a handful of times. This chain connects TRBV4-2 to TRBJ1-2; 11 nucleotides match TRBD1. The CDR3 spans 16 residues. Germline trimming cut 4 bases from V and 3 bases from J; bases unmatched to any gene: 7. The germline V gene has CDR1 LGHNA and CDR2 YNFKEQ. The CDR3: CASSPMGQGVDYGYTF. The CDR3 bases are TGTGCCAGCAGCCCCATGGGACAGGGGGTTGACTATGGCTACACCTTC.

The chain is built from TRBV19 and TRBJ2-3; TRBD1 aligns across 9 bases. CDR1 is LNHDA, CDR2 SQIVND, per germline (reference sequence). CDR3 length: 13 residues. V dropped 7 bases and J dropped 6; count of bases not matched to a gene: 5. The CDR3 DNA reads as TGTGCCAGTACCACAGGGGGCTCGGATACGCAGTATTTT. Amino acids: CASTTGGSDTQYF.

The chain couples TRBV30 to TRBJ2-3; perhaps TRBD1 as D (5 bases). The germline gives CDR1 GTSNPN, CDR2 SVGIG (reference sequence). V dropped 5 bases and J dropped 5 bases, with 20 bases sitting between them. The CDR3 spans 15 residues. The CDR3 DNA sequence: TGTGCCTGGGGTGAAACTCGGACACAGCGAGATACGCAGTATTTT. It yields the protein CAWGETRTQRDTQYF.

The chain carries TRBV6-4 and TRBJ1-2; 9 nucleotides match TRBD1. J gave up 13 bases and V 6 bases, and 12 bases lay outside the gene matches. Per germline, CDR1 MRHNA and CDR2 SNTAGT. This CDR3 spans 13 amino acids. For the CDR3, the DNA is TGTGCCAGCAGCCCGCATACGGGACAGGGATTCACCTTC. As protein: CASSPHTGQGFTF.

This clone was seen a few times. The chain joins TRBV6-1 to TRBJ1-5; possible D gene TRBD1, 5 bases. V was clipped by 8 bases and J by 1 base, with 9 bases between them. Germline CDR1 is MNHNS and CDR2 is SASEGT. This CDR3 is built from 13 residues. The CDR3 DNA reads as TGTGCCAGCCAGTACAGGAGCAATCAGCCCCAGCATTTT. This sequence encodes CASQYRSNQPQHF.

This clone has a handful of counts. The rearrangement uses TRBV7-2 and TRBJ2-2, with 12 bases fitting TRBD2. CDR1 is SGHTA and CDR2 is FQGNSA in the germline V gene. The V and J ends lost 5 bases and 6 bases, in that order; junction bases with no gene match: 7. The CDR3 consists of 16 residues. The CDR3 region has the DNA TGTGCCAGCAGCGCCCTAGCGGGAGGGTCCGCCGGGGAGCTGTTTTTT. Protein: CASSALAGGSAGELFF.

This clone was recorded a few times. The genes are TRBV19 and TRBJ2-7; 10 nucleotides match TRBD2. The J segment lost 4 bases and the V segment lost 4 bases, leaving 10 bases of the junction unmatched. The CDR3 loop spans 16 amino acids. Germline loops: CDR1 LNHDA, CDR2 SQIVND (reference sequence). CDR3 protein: CASSTSGGARFYEQYF. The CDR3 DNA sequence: TGTGCCAGTAGTACTAGCGGGGGCGCCAGATTTTACGAGCAGTACTTC.